This is a list of T cell receptor beta chains from one sample in a study of blood T cell repertoires in COVID-19. Profiled with immunoSEQ multiplex PCR; TCRdb holds only in-frame clones, not every one. The sample holds some 110,000 clones, 70% to 90% seen once. The specimen sequenced was peripheral blood. Receptors were obtained from a man aged 35-49 years with acute or convalescent COVID-19. CDR3s include the opening cysteine and the closing phenylalanine or tryptophan. D genes are given only for firm matches. Clone sizes are given selectively: once, few, many, or a class where the clone is expanded.

>NA|NA|TRBV11-2|TRBJ1-4
TGTGCCAGCAGCTTACAGCCGGGGTTTGCGGAAAAACTGTTTTTT
CASSLQPGFAEKLFF
>TRBD1|NA|TRBV5-5|TRBJ1-4
TGTGCCAGCAGCTCATTCCTCCCCGGGACAGGGTCTGAGAAACTGTTTTTT
CASSSFLPGTGSEKLFF
>TRBD2|NA|TRBV11-3|TRBJ2-3
TGTGCCAGCAGCTCGGGGAGGGCAGATACGCAGTATTTT
CASSSGRADTQYF
>TRBD1|NA|TRBV5-5|TRBJ1-6
TGTGCCAGCAGCGGTGGACAGGGTCTAACAAAATCACCCCTCCACTTT
CASSGGQGLTKSPLHF
>NA|NA|TRBV19|TRBJ1-1
TGTGCCTCACAGGGAAACACTGAAGCTTTCTTT
CASQGNTEAFF
>TRBD2|once|TRBV5-1|TRBJ2-3
TGCGCCAGCAGCTTGGCCGCGACTAGCGGGTCGAATACGCAGTATTTT
CASSLAATSGSNTQYF
>NA|NA|TRBV6-5|TRBJ1-5
TGTGCCAGCAGCCTGGGCAGGGGTATCAATCAGCCCCAGCATTTT
CASSLGRGINQPQHF
>TRBD1|NA|TRBV27|TRBJ2-3
TGTGCCAGCAGTTTGGGGACAGGAACAGATACGCAGTATTTT
CASSLGTGTDTQYF
>NA|NA|TRBV11-2|TRBJ2-2
TGTGCCAGCAGGTTATGGGGACAAAGGGTTCCCGGGGAGCTGTTTTTT
CASRLWGQRVPGELFF
>NA|few|TRBV4-1|TRBJ1-5
TGCGCCAGCAGCCTGATACAGGGCCAGGGTCAGCCCCAGCATTTT
CASSLIQGQGQPQHF
>NA|NA|TRBV5-1|TRBJ2-3
TGCGCCAGCAGCTTGGAGTCTCTAAACACAGATACGCAGTATTTT
CASSLESLNTDTQYF
>NA|NA|TRBV11-1|TRBJ1-6
TGTGCCAGCAGTCCGATCGGGGTTCGGAATTCACCCCTCCACTTT
CASSPIGVRNSPLHF
>TRBD1|NA|TRBV18|TRBJ2-7
TGTGCCAGCTCACCGGGACAGACCTCATACGAGCAGTACTTC
CASSPGQTSYEQYF
>TRBD1|NA|TRBV6-6|TRBJ2-7
TGTGCCAGCAGTTACTCGACAGGGGGAACCTCCTACGAGCAGTACTTC
CASSYSTGGTSYEQYF
>NA|few|TRBV6-1|TRBJ1-6
TGTGCCAGCAGTGAAGCGGCTGGCAATTTCATATCCCTCCACTTT
CASSEAAGNFISLHF
>NA|NA|TRBV29-1|TRBJ1-2
TGCAGCGTTGAAATCTTAAAGGGGAACGGCTACACCTTC
CSVEILKGNGYTF